The 18 T cell receptor beta chains below come from one sample, sequenced in a study of blood T cell repertoires in COVID-19. Libraries were prepared by immunoSEQ multiplex PCR; TCRdb keeps only in-frame clonotypes and omits some of them. The sample lists approximately 140,000 clones; 88% were seen once. Sequencing was done on a sample of PBMCs or T cells enriched from blood (not recorded which). All receptors come from a woman aged 30 to 39 with acute COVID-19.

This clone occurred a few times. The chain couples TRBV9 to TRBJ2-2; D might be TRBD1 (6 bases). Germline values: CDR1 SGDLS, CDR2 YYNGEE. The V and J ends lost 4 bases and 4 bases respectively, with 11 bases between them. There are 14 residues in the CDR3. CDR3 region: CASSPGVGTGELFF. CDR3 in DNA: TGTGCCAGCAGCCCAGGGGTGGGCACCGGGGAGCTGTTTTTT.

This chain links TRBV19 with TRBJ2-3, with 12 bases fitting TRBD2. CDR3 size: 15 residues. Germline V gene data show CDR1 as LNHDA and CDR2 as SQIVND (reference sequence). V lost 6 bases and J lost 4; bases outside the gene matches: 5. The CDR3 DNA is TGTGCCAGTAGCCGACTAGCGGGAGTGGCAGATACGCAGTATTTT. It codes for CASSRLAGVADTQYF. The variable domain in full, with the rest retrieved from reference TRBV19 and TRBJ2-3, is DGGITQSPKYLFRKEGQNVTLSCEQNLNHDAMYWYRQDPGQGLRLIYYSQIVNDFQKGDIAEGYSVSREKKESFPLTVTSAQKNPTAFYLCASSRLAGVADTQYFGPGTRLTVL.

The chain uses TRBV12-3 or TRBV12-4 and TRBJ2-1; D unclear. The V and J ends lost 6 bases and 6 bases respectively, with 12 bases between them. This CDR3 has 13 residues. The CDR3 loop reads CASSSPGGNEQFF. In nucleotides, the CDR3 is TGTGCCAGCAGCTCGCCTGGCGGCAATGAGCAGTTCTTC.

The gene calls are TRBV3-1 (or the pseudogene TRBV3-2) and TRBJ1-5; D call uncertain. The CDR3 covers 14 residues. Trimming removed 1 base at V and 6 bases at J, with 10 bases between. CDR1 is LGHDT, CDR2 YNNKEL, per germline (reference sequence). DNA for the CDR3: TGTGCCAGCAGCCAAGGGGAGATCGTTCAGCCCCAGCATTTT. This sequence encodes CASSQGEIVQPQHF.

The chain combines TRBV19 with TRBJ1-4; 9 nucleotides line up with TRBD1. Germline assignment: CDR1 LNHDA and CDR2 SQIVND (reference sequence). The CDR3 sequence is 18 residues long. Trimming took 3 bases from V and 9 from J; bases not matched to a gene: 17. The CDR3 nucleotides read TGTGCCAGTAGTATCAGTTCCCTTTACGGGACAGGGAGGAAAAAACTGTTTTTT. Its protein product is CASSISSLYGTGRKKLFF.

This chain joins TRBV29-1 and TRBJ2-7; D might be TRBD2 (6 bases). The V end was cut by 3 bases, the J end by 0 bases, with 6 bases between. The germline gives CDR1 SQVTM, CDR2 ANQGSEA. The CDR3 sequence is 12 residues long. The CDR3 DNA follows: TGCAGCGTTGAGACTAGCTCCTACGAGCAGTACTTC. Its translation: CSVETSSYEQYF.

The chain combines TRBV28 with TRBJ2-7; 8 bases map to TRBD2. After removal of 3 bases from V and 4 bases from J, the junction contained 5 bases not matched to a gene. The CDR3 is 14 residues long. Germline V gene sequence: CDR1 MDHEN, CDR2 SYDVKM. CDR3 sequence (DNA): TGTGCCAGCAGTTTGAAACTAGCGGTATACGAGCAGTACTTC. Translation gives CASSLKLAVYEQYF.

The chain is built from TRBV5-8 and TRBJ1-1; 7 bases are shared with TRBD1. The CDR3 runs 15 residues. Germline CDR1 reads SGHTS; CDR2 reads YDEGEE. V shed 5 bases and J 11 bases; nucleotides not matched to a gene: 18. The CDR3 protein is CASRTGQESGLSAFF. The CDR3 DNA follows: TGTGCCAGCAGGACAGGACAGGAGAGTGGCCTGAGTGCTTTCTTT.

This clone showed up just a few times. CDR3 loop: CSASDRYEQYF. As DNA, the CDR3 is TGCAGTGCTAGTGACCGGTACGAGCAGTACTTC. The genes are TRBV20-1 and TRBJ2-7; no definite D call. V shed 3 bases and J shed 4 bases, with 7 bases lying between them. Germline CDR1 DFQATT, CDR2 SNEGSKA (reference sequence). The CDR3 totals 11 residues.

V usage is TRBV28 and J usage is TRBJ2-5; TRBD2 is a possible D gene (5 bases). The germline V gene encodes CDR1 MDHEN and CDR2 SYDVKM. The CDR3 covers 17 residues. Trimming stripped 4 bases from V and 5 bases from J, with 23 bases between. CDR3 nucleotide sequence: TGTGCCAGCAGTTCCCTCATCGGAGCGGTCCAAGGTGAGACCCAGTACTTC. Translating it yields CASSSLIGAVQGETQYF. Based on the CDR3 plus reference TRBV28 and TRBJ2-5, the full variable domain is DVKVTQSSRYLVKRTGEKVFLECVQDMDHENMFWYRQDPGLGLRLIYFSYDVKMKEKGDIPEGYSVSREKKERFSLILESASTNQTSMYLCASSSLIGAVQGETQYFGPGTRLLVL.

The J gene is TRBJ1-2, the V gene TRBV15, with 8 bases identical to TRBD1. Germline lookup yields CDR1 LNHNV and CDR2 YYDKDF (reference sequence). The CDR3 runs 15 residues. V dropped 3 bases and J dropped 2; count of bases not matched to a gene: 5. CDR3: CATSRDRQGNYGYTF. DNA for the CDR3: TGTGCCACCAGCAGGGATAGACAGGGGAACTATGGCTACACCTTC.

The chain couples TRBV28 to TRBJ1-2, with D unresolved. V was shortened by 5 bases and J by 8 bases, with 9 bases between the two germline ends. This CDR3 has 11 amino acids. The germline V gene encodes CDR1 MDHEN and CDR2 SYDVKM. The CDR3 region has the DNA TGTGCCAGCAGTAAGTCGGAGGGCTACACCTTC. As protein: CASSKSEGYTF.

This clone was observed once. This chain joins TRBV5-1 and TRBJ2-3; tentatively, D is TRBD2 (6 bases). Germline CDR1 is SGHRS and CDR2 is YFSETQ. The CDR3 sequence is 14 residues long. The V end was cut by 1 base, the J end by 5 bases, with 11 bases between. CDR3 DNA: TGCGCCAGCAGCTTGTTGGGACTCAGAGATACGCAGTATTTT. It codes for CASSLLGLRDTQYF.

The V and J genes are TRBV7-3 and TRBJ1-3; the D gene is possibly TRBD1 (6 bases). The CDR3 spans 17 residues. Trimming cost V 1 base and J 0 bases, with 13 bases left between them. Germline V gives CDR1 SGHTA, CDR2 FQGTGA. Here the CDR3 DNA reads TGTGCCAGCAGCTTAATTGTACAGGGCGGCTCTGGAAACACCATATATTTT. Amino acids: CASSLIVQGGSGNTIYF.

V gene TRBV7-9 combines with J gene TRBJ2-4, with 8 bases fitting TRBD1. This CDR3 has 18 residues. V was clipped by 6 bases and J by 1 base; unmatched bases: 14. Germline V gene sequence: CDR1 SEHNR, CDR2 FQNEAQ (reference sequence). The CDR3 DNA follows: TGTGCCAGCAGTCCAAACCCGACCAGGGGGCCCGCCAAAAACATTCAGTACTTC. Its protein is CASSPNPTRGPAKNIQYF. The full variable domain, in which reference TRBV7-9 and TRBJ2-4 provide the parts outside the CDR3, is DTGVSQNPRHKITKRGQNVTFRCDPISEHNRLYWYRQTLGQGPEFLTYFQNEAQLEKSRLLSDRFSAERPKGSFSTLEIQRTEQGDSAMYLCASSPNPTRGPAKNIQYFGAGTRLSVL.

The chain has TRBV28 and TRBJ1-2; no clear D gene. The CDR3 has 9 residues. The ends were cut back, 10 bases at V and 5 bases at J, with 5 bases in the middle. Per germline, CDR1 MDHEN and CDR2 SYDVKM. The CDR3 nucleotides are TGTGCCACCGGGTATGGCTACACCTTC. This translates into CATGYGYTF.

As to this clone: At one end, the junction sequence differs from germline, possibly due to a read error. The chain carries TRBV27 and TRBJ2-2, with D tentatively TRBD2 (6 bases). Germline CDR1 reads MNHEY; CDR2 reads SMNVEV (reference sequence). This CDR3 is built from 14 residues. For the CDR3, the DNA is TGTGCCAGCAGGTTATGGGGGGACACCGGGGAGCTGTTTTTT. Its translation is CASRLWGDTGELFF.

Written as DNA, the CDR3 is TGTGCCAGCAGCCCCACAGGGGTGACTGAAGCTTTCTTT. This gives the protein CASSPTGVTEAFF. The chain has TRBV12-3 or TRBV12-4 and TRBJ1-1; TRBD1 aligns across 7 bases. The CDR3 sequence is 13 residues long. J was trimmed by 5 bases and V by 6 bases; bases with no gene match: 6.